This T cell receptor beta chain was documented in a study of T cell changes during pregnancy in multiple sclerosis. Trimming pared 5 bases from V and 3 bases from J, leaving 10 bases between. Germline loops: CDR1 MNHNS, CDR2 SASEGT. This CDR3 has 14 residues. TCRdb keeps only in-frame clones here, not all; method: immunoSEQ multiplex PCR. The data show 60,000 to 75,000 clones, roughly 92% seen once. The material was CD8+ T cells from peripheral blood mononuclear cells, obtained in the second trimester of pregnancy. This receptor was identified in a female donor with multiple sclerosis, enrolled in a pregnancy study. The V and J genes are TRBV6-1 and TRBJ2-2, with D possibly TRBD1 on 5 matching bases. The chain's CDR3 is CASSSQGDTGELFF. CDR3 nucleotides: TGTGCCAGCAGTTCCCAGGGTGACACCGGGGAGCTGTTTTTT.